This T cell receptor beta chain was sequenced for a study of cytomegalovirus exposure and HLA in healthy donors. In the study overall: Prior work identified under 130 million unique TCR beta sequences in around 170 million T cells.

Regarding the study as a whole: Across HLA loci, a later analysis found differing TCR association rates, with DRB1 most and HLA-C fewest. Analysis performed later found 16,951 TCR beta sequences associated with HLA alleles at 0.05 false discovery rate. It is likely that the observed cluster of highly shared sequence variants was a sequencing artifact.

13 Jbeta primers and 60 Vbeta primers were used for the PCR. The protocol was immunoSEQ multiplex PCR, while the TCRdb copy is restricted to in-frame clones and leaves out a portion. The table includes more than 95,000 clones, about three quarters detected once. In the case of this clone: Its antigen remains unknown.

The V and J ends lost 8 bases and 3 bases, in that order; junction bases with no gene match: 10. Germline CDR1 is SEHNR and CDR2 is FQNEAQ (reference sequence). The CDR3 covers 14 residues. The J gene is TRBJ2-7, the V gene TRBV7-9, with 7 bases lining up with TRBD2. This clonotype was obtained from a woman under 30 in good health and CMV-seropositive. The specimen sequenced was PBMCs. In DNA form, the CDR3 reads TGTGCCAGCCCTTGGGGACTACCTTTCTACGAGCAGTACTTC. It encodes CASPWGLPFYEQYF.